A selection of T cell receptor beta chains follows, all from one sample in a study of OX40 agonist ivuxolimab in advanced cancers. Some clones are missing from TCRdb's copy, which holds only in-frame ones; the method was immunoSEQ multiplex PCR. The data contain about 63,000 clones, about 85% of them singletons. The material was CD4+ or CD8+ T cells sorted from blood, obtained in a trial of the OX40 agonist ivuxolimab. These receptors all come from an adult with an advanced solid tumor such as melanoma, head and neck, liver or kidney cancer. Each CDR3 is given with its conserved first and last residue. D genes are given only for firm matches. Size is stated for part of the rows, as once, few or many counts, or as a class when the clone is expanded.

V,D,length,size,J,DNA,CDR3
TRBV19,.,12,.,TRBJ2-5,TGTGCCAGTAGTATAGATGATGAGACCCAGTACTTC,CASSIDDETQYF
TRBV7-2,TRBD2,16,.,TRBJ2-2,TGTGCCAGCAGCTTAGCTAGACTAGCGGGAGTCGGGGAGCTGTTTTTT,CASSLARLAGVGELFF
TRBV7-6,TRBD2,18,.,TRBJ2-2,TGTGCCAGCAGCTTAACGGGACGTAGCGGGGCGAACACCGGGGAGCTGTTTTTT,CASSLTGRSGANTGELFF
TRBV5-1,TRBD1,14,.,TRBJ2-4,TGCGCCAGCAGCACTCGGCAGGGGGCGGACATTCAGTACTTC,CASSTRQGADIQYF
TRBV6-6,TRBD1,16,.,TRBJ1-1,TGTGCCAGCAGTTACGCGGCAGGGGGCGCGCACACTGAAGCTTTCTTT,CASSYAAGGAHTEAFF
TRBV4-3,.,12,.,TRBJ2-1,TGCGCCAGCAGCTTTCAGGTTAATGAGCAGTTCTTC,CASSFQVNEQFF
TRBV6-5,TRBD1,14,.,TRBJ2-5,TGTGCCAGCAGGAGACAGGGGATGCAAGAGACCCAGTACTTC,CASRRQGMQETQYF
TRBV5-1,TRBD2,18,.,TRBJ2-3,TGCGCCAGCAGCTTGGGGCTAGCGGGAGCCTATGGCACAGATACGCAGTATTTT,CASSLGLAGAYGTDTQYF
TRBV29-1,.,11,.,TRBJ2-3,TGCAGCGTTGGGACCTCAGATACGCAGTATTTT,CSVGTSDTQYF
TRBV28,.,16,.,TRBJ2-2,TGTGCCAGCAGGCCTTCCCTGAGGGGAGGCACCGGGGAGCTGTTTTTT,CASRPSLRGGTGELFF
TRBV19,TRBD1,15,.,TRBJ1-2,TGTGCCAGTAGTATAAGGGGACAGGGAAATTATGGCTACACCTTC,CASSIRGQGNYGYTF
TRBV4-2,.,16,.,TRBJ2-2,TGTGCCAGCAGCCAACGAAGCGGATCTAACACCGGGGAGCTGTTTTTT,CASSQRSGSNTGELFF
TRBV19,.,12,few,TRBJ2-3,TGTGCCAGTAGTACCGGAACAGATACGCAGTATTTT,CASSTGTDTQYF
TRBV25-1,TRBD1,15,.,TRBJ1-2,TGTGCCAGCAGTGCCGACCAGGGGGCAGGGTATGGCTACACCTTC,CASSADQGAGYGYTF
TRBV5-1,.,15,.,TRBJ1-4,TGCGCCAGCAGCACCGGAAGGGCAACTAATGAAAAACTGTTTTTT,CASSTGRATNEKLFF
TRBV27,TRBD2,17,.,TRBJ2-5,TGTGCCAGCAGTTCCCCGACAGCGGGAGGGCCTGGGGAGACCCAGTACTTC,CASSSPTAGGPGETQYF
TRBV5-3,.,16,.,TRBJ2-3,TGTGCCAGAAGCTTGCGCACCCGGCGGCACACAGATACGCAGTATTTT,CARSLRTRRHTDTQYF
TRBV10-3,.,16,.,TRBJ2-1,TGTGCCATCAGCCCTCTCTCGACTCGACGAGACAATGAGCAGTTCTTC,CAISPLSTRRDNEQFF
TRBV30,TRBD1,13,.,TRBJ1-1,TGTGCCTGGGACAGGGGAATGAACACTGAAGCTTTCTTT,CAWDRGMNTEAFF
TRBV7-2,.,13,.,TRBJ1-1,TGTGCCAGCAGGCGAAGCTTGAACACTGAAGCTTTCTTT,CASRRSLNTEAFF
TRBV30,.,15,.,TRBJ1-5,TGTGCCTGGAGTGTTGACGGACAGACATATCAGCCCCAGCATTTT,CAWSVDGQTYQPQHF
TRBV18,.,14,.,TRBJ2-2,TGTGCCAGCTCACCACGGGGGGACACCGGGGAGCTGTTTTTT,CASSPRGDTGELFF
TRBV5-6,.,11,.,TRBJ2-7,TGTGCCAGCAGCCTCGACTACGAGCAGTACTTC,CASSLDYEQYF
TRBV7-6,.,13,.,TRBJ2-7,TGTGCCAGCAGCCGGGGGCAGGCCTACGAGCAGTACTTC,CASSRGQAYEQYF
TRBV21-1,.,14,.,TRBJ1-2,TGTGCCAGCAGGGGGGACAGGGAGGACTATGGCTACACCTTC,CASRGDREDYGYTF
TRBV4-2,.,14,.,TRBJ2-1,TGTGCCAGCAGCCCGGGCAGGTCCTACAATGAGCAGTTCTTC,CASSPGRSYNEQFF
TRBV4-2,.,16,.,TRBJ1-5,TGTGCCAGCAGCCAAGATGTCTTTCGGGGCAATCAGCCCCAGCATTTT,CASSQDVFRGNQPQHF
TRBV7-2,.,17,.,TRBJ2-1,TGTGCCAGCAGCTCCCTAGGGGCAGGGAGCTCCTACAATGAGCAGTTCTTC,CASSSLGAGSSYNEQFF
TRBV9,TRBD2,17,once,TRBJ2-2,TGTGCCAGCAGCGTAGCTCCCGGACTAGCGGGCACCGGGGAGCTGTTTTTT,CASSVAPGLAGTGELFF
TRBV18,.,13,.,TRBJ2-1,TGTGCCAGCTCACAAGGGTCCTACAATGAGCAGTTCTTC,CASSQGSYNEQFF
TRBV9,TRBD2,18,.,TRBJ2-3,TGTGCCAGCAGCGTAGACGGCAGGGGTAGCGGGGTGAGAGATACGCAGTATTTT,CASSVDGRGSGVRDTQYF
TRBV20-1,.,11,.,TRBJ1-2,TGCAGTTCGGTGGACAGCTATGGCTACACCTTC,CSSVDSYGYTF
TRBV7-9,.,13,.,TRBJ2-1,TGTGCCAGCAGCTTGACAGCCTTCAATGAGCAGTTCTTC,CASSLTAFNEQFF
TRBV5-8,.,15,.,TRBJ2-1,TGTGCCAGCAGCTTGGGGCCCTACACCCGCAATGAGCAGTTCTTC,CASSLGPYTRNEQFF
TRBV14,TRBD2,15,once,TRBJ2-3,TGTGCCAGCAGCCAGTCGGGAGGGAGGACAGATACGCAGTATTTT,CASSQSGGRTDTQYF
TRBV10-3,TRBD1,16,.,TRBJ2-1,TGTGCCATCAGTGAGCGACAGGGGGCGTCCTACAATGAGCAGTTCTTC,CAISERQGASYNEQFF
TRBV7-2,TRBD2,18,.,TRBJ2-3,TGTGCCAGCAGCTTAGGGCGGGGACTAGCGGGAGAAGGGGATACGCAGTATTTT,CASSLGRGLAGEGDTQYF
TRBV6-5,.,11,.,TRBJ2-7,TGTGCCAGCAGTTACTCGTCCGAGCAGTACTTC,CASSYSSEQYF
TRBV20-1,.,11,.,TRBJ1-4,TGCAGTGCTAGGCGGGGCCAGGAACTTTTTTTT,CSARRGQELFF
TRBV21-1,.,16,once,TRBJ1-5,TGTGCCAGCAGCCCTCGGGACCGGCATAGCAATCAGCCCCAGCATTTT,CASSPRDRHSNQPQHF
TRBV19,TRBD2,16,.,TRBJ2-5,TGTGCCAGTAGTATAGGACTAGCGGGAGTTGGAGAGACCCAGTACTTC,CASSIGLAGVGETQYF
TRBV6-1,TRBD1,15,.,TRBJ2-5,TGTGCCAGCAGTCAAGGTCGACAGGGGCGAGAGACCCAGTACTTC,CASSQGRQGRETQYF
TRBV4-3,.,17,.,TRBJ1-5,TGCGCCAGCAGCCAAGGGACAGAACTTTATAGCAATCAGCCCCAGCATTTT,CASSQGTELYSNQPQHF
TRBV5-6,.,16,.,TRBJ2-3,TGTGCCAGCAGCGTACCGGGGCCCCGCGGTACAGATACGCAGTATTTT,CASSVPGPRGTDTQYF
TRBV19,.,11,.,TRBJ1-5,TGTGCCGGGGGGTGGGCGACGCCCCAGCATTTT,CAGGWATPQHF
TRBV6-5,TRBD2,16,.,TRBJ2-7,TGTGCCAGCAGTTACCGGGTGACTAGCGGGAGTCCCGAGCAGTACTTC,CASSYRVTSGSPEQYF
TRBV7-9,.,12,.,TRBJ2-3,TGTGCCAGCAGCCCTAATACAGATACGCAGTATTTT,CASSPNTDTQYF
TRBV19,.,14,.,TRBJ1-4,TGTGCCAGTAAACTACAGGGTTTTTATGAAAAACTGTTTTTT,CASKLQGFYEKLFF
TRBV19,.,13,.,TRBJ1-2,TGTGCCAGTAGTAATGGGGCAGCCTATGGCTACACCTTC,CASSNGAAYGYTF
TRBV7-2,.,13,.,TRBJ2-5,TGTGCCAGCAGCTTACCCTTAAGCGAGACCCAGTACTTC,CASSLPLSETQYF
TRBV18,TRBD1,15,.,TRBJ2-7,TGTGCCAGCTCAACCGGGACAGGGGAGAGTCACGAGCAGTACTTC,CASSTGTGESHEQYF
TRBV6-5,.,14,.,TRBJ2-7,TGTGCCAGCAGTACCCCGTCGCGGGCCTACGAGCAGTACTTC,CASSTPSRAYEQYF
TRBV7-9,.,12,.,TRBJ1-5,TGTGCCAGCAGCTTAGGGACTCAGCCCCAGCATTTT,CASSLGTQPQHF
TRBV9,TRBD1,15,.,TRBJ1-4,TGTGCCAGCAGCGCAGGGGGCGTAGCTAATGAAAAACTGTTTTTT,CASSAGGVANEKLFF